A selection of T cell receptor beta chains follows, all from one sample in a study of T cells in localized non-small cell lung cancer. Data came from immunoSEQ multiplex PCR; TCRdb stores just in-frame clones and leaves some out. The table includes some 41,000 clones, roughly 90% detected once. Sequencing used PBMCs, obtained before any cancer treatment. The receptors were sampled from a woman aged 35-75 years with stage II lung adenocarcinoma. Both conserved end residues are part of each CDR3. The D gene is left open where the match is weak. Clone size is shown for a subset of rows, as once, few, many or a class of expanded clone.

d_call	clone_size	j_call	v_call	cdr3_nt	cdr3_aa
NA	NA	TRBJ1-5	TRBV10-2	TGCGCCAGCAAGGAGGGAGGCAACCTCAATCAGCCCCAGCATTTT	CASKEGGNLNQPQHF
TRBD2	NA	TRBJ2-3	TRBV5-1	TGCGCCAGCGTCCAAGGCCTAGCGGGGGTCACAGATACGCAGTATTTT	CASVQGLAGVTDTQYF
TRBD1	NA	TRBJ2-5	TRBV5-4	TGTGCCAGCAGCGGGACTCGGACAGGGCCCCAAGAGACCCAGTACTTC	CASSGTRTGPQETQYF
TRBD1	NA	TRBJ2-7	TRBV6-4	TGTGCCAGCAGGAGGGAGGACAGGGGGTTCTACGAGCAGTACTTC	CASRREDRGFYEQYF
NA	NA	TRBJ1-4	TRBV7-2	TGTGCCAGCAGCCGGCAGCCAACTAATGAAAAACTGTTTTTT	CASSRQPTNEKLFF
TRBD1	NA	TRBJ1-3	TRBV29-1	TGCAGCGCCGCGGGGACAGATGGAAACACCATATATTTT	CSAAGTDGNTIYF
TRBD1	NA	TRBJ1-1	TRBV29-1	TGCAGCGTTCGGGGACAGAAAAACACTGAAGCTTTCTTT	CSVRGQKNTEAFF
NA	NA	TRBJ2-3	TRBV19	TGTGCCAGTACTCAGCGGTCTAGCACAGATACGCAGTATTTT	CASTQRSSTDTQYF
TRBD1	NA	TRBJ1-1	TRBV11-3	TGTGCCAGCAGCCAAGGGCAGGGGGCTGTGAACACTGAAGCTTTCTTT	CASSQGQGAVNTEAFF
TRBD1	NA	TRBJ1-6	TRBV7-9	TGTGCCAGCAGCCCCTGGGACAGGGATAATTCACCCCTCCACTTT	CASSPWDRDNSPLHF
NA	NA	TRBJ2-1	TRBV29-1	TGCAGCGTCCCGACTAATGAGCAGTTCTTC	CSVPTNEQFF
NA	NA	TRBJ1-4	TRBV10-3	TGTGCCATGGCCGGAGCAACTAATGAAAAACTGTTTTTT	CAMAGATNEKLFF
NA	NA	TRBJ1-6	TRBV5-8	TGTGCCAGCAGTTGGGGGCGGGATTCACCCCTCCACTTT	CASSWGRDSPLHF
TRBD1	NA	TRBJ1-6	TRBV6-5	TGTGCCAGCACCCTGACAGGGGGTTACTCACCCCTCCACTTT	CASTLTGGYSPLHF
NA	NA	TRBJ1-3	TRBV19	TGTGCCAGTAGTATAGCGCGCCAGACCTCTGGAAACACCATATATTTT	CASSIARQTSGNTIYF
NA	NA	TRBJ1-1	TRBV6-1	TGTGCCAGCATCGAGGAAAGGGCTGAAGCTTTCTTT	CASIEERAEAFF
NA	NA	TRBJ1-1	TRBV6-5	TGTGCCAGCAGTTATATTTCCTCCACTGAAGCTTTCTTT	CASSYISSTEAFF
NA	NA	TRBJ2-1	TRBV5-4	TGTGCCAGCAGCGATGGACCGAACTCATACAATGAGCAGTTCTTC	CASSDGPNSYNEQFF
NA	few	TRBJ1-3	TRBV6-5	TGTGCCAGCAGTTACCAGGATTTAGCTGGAAACACCATATATTTT	CASSYQDLAGNTIYF
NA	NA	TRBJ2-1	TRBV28	TGTGCCAGCAGCCTCACGTACAGCTCCTACAATGAGCAGTTCTTC	CASSLTYSSYNEQFF
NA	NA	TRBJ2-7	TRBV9	TGTGCCAGCAGCGTAGGTGGCAGATCCTACGAGCAGTACTTC	CASSVGGRSYEQYF
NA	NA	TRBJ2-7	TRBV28	TGTGCCAGCAGCATGTGGCATCTCTCGAAGGGCGGGGCCGCGGGCTCCTACGAGCAGTACTTC	CASSMWHLSKGGAAGSYEQYF